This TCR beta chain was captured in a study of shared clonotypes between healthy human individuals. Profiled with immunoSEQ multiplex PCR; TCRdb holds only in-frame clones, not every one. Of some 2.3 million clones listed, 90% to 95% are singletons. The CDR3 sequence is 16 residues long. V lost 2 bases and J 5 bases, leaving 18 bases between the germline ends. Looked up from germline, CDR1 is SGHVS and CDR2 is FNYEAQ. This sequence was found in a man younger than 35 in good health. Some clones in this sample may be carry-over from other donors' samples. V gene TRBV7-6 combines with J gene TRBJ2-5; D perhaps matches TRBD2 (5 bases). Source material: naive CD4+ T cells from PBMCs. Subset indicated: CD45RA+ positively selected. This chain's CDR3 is CASSLFTGSIGETQYF. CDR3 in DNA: TGTGCCAGCAGCTTATTCACGGGGAGTATCGGGGAGACCCAGTACTTC.